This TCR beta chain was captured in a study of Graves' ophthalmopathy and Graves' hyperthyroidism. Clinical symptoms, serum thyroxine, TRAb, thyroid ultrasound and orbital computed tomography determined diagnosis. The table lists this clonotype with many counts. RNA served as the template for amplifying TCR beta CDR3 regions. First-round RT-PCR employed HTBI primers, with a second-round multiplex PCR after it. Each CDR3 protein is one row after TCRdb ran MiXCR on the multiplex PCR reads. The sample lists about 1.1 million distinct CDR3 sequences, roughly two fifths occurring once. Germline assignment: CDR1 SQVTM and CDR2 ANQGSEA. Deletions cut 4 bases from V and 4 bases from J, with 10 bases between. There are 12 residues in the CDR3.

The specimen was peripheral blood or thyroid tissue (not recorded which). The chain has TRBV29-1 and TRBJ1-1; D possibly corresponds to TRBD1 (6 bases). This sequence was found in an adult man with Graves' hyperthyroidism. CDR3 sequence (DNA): TGCAGCGTTGTAGGGGGGGCCACTGAAGCTTTCTTT. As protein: CSVVGGATEAFF.